This T cell receptor beta chain was observed in a study of PD-L1 blockade in urothelial cancer. Study-level background: Once treatment had started, blood was analyzed at 3 weeks (second dose) and again at 6 weeks. Whole-study findings and limits: Prediction of better survival came from below-median pretreatment blood TCR clonality.

Spiked synthetic TCR analogs estimated absolute template abundance per PCR. Here immunoSEQ multiplex PCR was the method, and the copy in TCRdb shows in-frame clones only, minus some. The sample includes approximately 50,000 clones, under 90% of them seen just once. The V end was cut by 6 bases, the J end by 1 base, with 13 bases between. The length of the CDR3 is 15 residues. CDR1 WSHSY and CDR2 SAAADI come from the germline V gene. This sample's time point: pretreatment peripheral blood. With regard to this clone: Its cognate antigen is unknown.

This sequence joins TRBV10-2 and TRBJ1-5; a weak D match, TRBD1 (6 bases). This specimen consisted of PBMCs, obtained around atezolizumab (anti-PD-L1) treatment. The source is a man between 65 and 79 years old with urothelial cancer. CDR3 region: CASREDRRSNQPQHF. The CDR3 nucleotides are TGCGCCAGCAGAGAGGACAGACGCAGCAATCAGCCCCAGCATTTT.